A single sample is the source of the 29 T cell receptor beta chains below, sequenced in a study of T cells after yellow fever vaccination. MiXCR, applied by TCRdb to the 5' RACE reads, yields one record per CDR3 protein. Found here are some 600,000 distinct CDR3 sequences, about a sixth of them singletons; the top ten hold around 16%. The source material was PBMCs, sampled around 5 days after the first yellow fever vaccination. The receptors stem from a man between 18 and 35 years old who received the YFV17D yellow fever vaccine.

This clonotype was picked up many times. The gene calls are TRBV20-1 and TRBJ2-6; D not resolved. V shed 0 bases and J shed 4 bases, with 4 bases lying between them. The germline V gene encodes CDR1 DFQATT and CDR2 SNEGSKA (reference sequence). The CDR3 runs to 13 residues. The CDR3 loop is CSARDPGANVLTF. The DNA of the CDR3 is TGCAGTGCTAGAGATCCCGGGGCCAACGTCCTGACTTTC.

This clonotype has a handful of counts. J is TRBJ2-3 and V is TRBV7-9; D gene ambiguous. Germline V gene sequence: CDR1 SEHNR, CDR2 FQNEAQ (reference sequence). This CDR3 spans 17 amino acids. The V gene lost 5 bases and the J gene lost 3 bases, with 21 bases spanning the gap. Here the CDR3 reads CASSDISDAFGTDTQYF. The CDR3 DNA sequence: TGTGCCAGCAGCGATATTTCCGACGCATTTGGTACAGATACGCAGTATTTT.

V gene TRBV7-2 combines with J gene TRBJ2-7; maybe TRBD2 (5 bases). CDR1 is SGHTA, CDR2 FQGNSA, per germline. Trimming cost V 5 bases and J 3 bases, with 11 bases left between them. The CDR3 has 13 amino acids. The CDR3 nucleotides read TGTGCCAGCAGCCGCGTCGCGGGCTACGAGCAGTACGTC. This gives the protein CASSRVAGYEQYV.

The chain employs TRBV7-9 and TRBJ2-5, with TRBD2 matching over 10 bases. Germline CDR1 is SEHNR and CDR2 is FQNEAQ (reference sequence). The CDR3 length is 17 residues. V lost 5 bases to trimming and J lost 5 bases; unmatched junction nucleotides: 14. The CDR3 reads CASSPTIRTSGDETQYF. The CDR3 nucleotides read TGTGCCAGCAGCCCGACTATACGGACTAGCGGTGATGAGACCCAGTACTTC.

This clonotype has a handful of counts. This sequence joins TRBV6-1 and TRBJ2-2, with D maybe TRBD2 (6 bases). Between the trimmed V and J ends, which lost 10 bases and 5 bases, there was a span of 17 bases. Per the germline V gene, CDR1 is MNHNS and CDR2 is SASEGT. The CDR3 covers 14 residues. The CDR3 is CATTTAGRTGELFF. For the CDR3, the DNA is TGTGCCACCACGACGGCAGGGAGGACCGGGGAGCTGTTTTTT.

Ten or more counts support this clonotype. This chain uses TRBV6-2 or TRBV6-3 with TRBJ2-5, with 10 nucleotides matching TRBD2. V lost 6 bases and J lost 4; bases outside the gene matches: 8. Germline loops: CDR1 MNHEY, CDR2 SVGEGT. CDR3 size: 15 residues. The CDR3 DNA sequence: TGTGCCAGCAGCCCTTGGACTAGCGGACCAGAGACCCAGTACTTC. This codes for CASSPWTSGPETQYF.

The genes are TRBV5-5 and TRBJ1-2; 8 bases are a match to TRBD1. The CDR3 is 13 residues long. The V and J ends lost 4 bases and 7 bases, in that order; junction bases with no gene match: 6. The germline CDR1 and CDR2 sequences are SGHKS and YYEKEE (reference sequence). In DNA, the CDR3 is TGTGCCAGCAGCCAGGACAGGGATCTTGGCTACACCTTC. This translates into CASSQDRDLGYTF.

A few counts support this clonotype. This chain connects TRBV7-9 to TRBJ2-1, with 8 bases matching TRBD2. CDR3 length equals 15 residues. V shed 7 bases, J shed 6 bases, and the junction held 11 bases outside the gene matches. Germline V gene lookup returns CDR1 SEHNR and CDR2 FQNEAQ (reference sequence). The CDR3 DNA is TGTGCCAGCACCCCCACTAGCGGACTTAGCAATGAGCAGTTCTTC. Its protein is CASTPTSGLSNEQFF.

The chain couples TRBV5-6 to TRBJ2-2, with D perhaps matching TRBD2 (6 bases). This CDR3 has 15 amino acids. Germline V gene lookup returns CDR1 SGHDT and CDR2 YYEEEE. V was pared by 2 bases and J by 2 bases, with 10 bases between. CDR3 in DNA: TGTGCCAGCAGCTTCCGGGACTCAAACACCGGGGAGCTGTTTTTT. Protein product: CASSFRDSNTGELFF.

This clonotype was seen only a few times. The chain carries TRBV5-4 and TRBJ2-2; D gene unclear. From germline, CDR1 is SGHNT and CDR2 YYREEE (reference sequence). Deletions cut 4 bases from V and 7 bases from J, with 8 bases between. The CDR3 consists of 12 residues. The CDR3 DNA sequence: TGTGCCAGCAGCCCCATTGGCGGGGAGCTGTTTTTT. Translation gives CASSPIGGELFF.

V and J are TRBV15 and TRBJ2-2; D call uncertain. V was trimmed by 4 bases and J by 6 bases, leaving 6 bases between them. This CDR3 has 12 amino acids. Germline CDR1 and CDR2: LNHNV and YYDKDF (reference sequence). CDR3 residues: CATSTGPGELFF. The CDR3 nucleotides read TGTGCCACCAGCACCGGACCCGGGGAGCTGTTTTTT.

In this sample, this clonotype turned up a few times. The chain joins TRBV19 to TRBJ2-5, with 10 bases that match TRBD2. V was clipped by 6 bases and J by 3 bases; unmatched bases: 4. The CDR3 has 14 amino acids. The germline V gene has CDR1 LNHDA and CDR2 SQIVND (reference sequence). CDR3 sequence (DNA): TGTGCCAGTAGGAGCGGGGGGGGGAAAGAGACCCAGTACTTC. Translated, it gives CASRSGGGKETQYF.

In this sample, this clonotype turned up a few times. The V gene is TRBV4-3, the J gene TRBJ2-3; D may be TRBD1 or TRBD2 (5 bases each). This CDR3 has 14 amino acids. Trimming took 3 bases from V and 5 from J, leaving 12 bases between them. Germline CDR1 is LGHNA and CDR2 is YSLEER. The CDR3 DNA reads TGCGCCAGCAGCCAGGAGTGGGGGATAGATACGCAGTATTTT. Protein product: CASSQEWGIDTQYF.

This clonotype was counted a few times. The chain employs TRBV6-5 and TRBJ2-1; D assignment may be TRBD1 or TRBD2 (7 bases each). This CDR3 region has 14 residues. Germline V gene lookup returns CDR1 MNHEY and CDR2 SVGAGI. Trimming left V 7 bases short and J 7 bases short, with 17 bases between. CDR3 in amino acids: CASTLREGANEQFF. The CDR3 DNA sequence: TGTGCCAGCACTTTAAGGGAGGGGGCAAATGAGCAGTTCTTC.

This clonotype was counted at least ten times. The chain is built from TRBV6-2 or TRBV6-3 and TRBJ2-4, with D unclear. This CDR3 contains 16 residues. Germline CDR1 and CDR2: MNHEY and SVGEGT. Trimming stripped 2 bases from V and 0 bases from J, with 11 bases between. The CDR3 DNA reads as TGTGCCAGCAGTTACGGGCAGTTTCTAGCCAAAAACATTCAGTACTTC. This codes for CASSYGQFLAKNIQYF.

This clonotype was counted between two and nine times. CDR3 nucleotides: TGTGCCAACACACTCCCGGGAGACAGGGCCCCTTTGGGCAATCAGCCCCAGCATTTT. As protein: CANTLPGDRAPLGNQPQHF. The rearrangement links TRBV6-2 or TRBV6-3 to TRBJ1-5; 7 positions match TRBD1. Germline loops: CDR1 MNHEY, CDR2 SVGEGT. This CDR3 contains 19 residues. With V trimmed by 10 bases and J by 2 bases, 23 bases remained unmatched.

This clonotype was seen only a few times. The rearrangement uses TRBV7-9 and TRBJ2-5, with 11 bases aligning to TRBD2. Germline V lookup: CDR1 SEHNR, CDR2 FQNEAQ (reference sequence). V lost 4 bases and J lost 1; bases outside the gene matches: 2. This CDR3 contains 15 residues. The CDR3 DNA is TGTGCCAGCAGCTCTAGCGGGGGGTCCCAAGAGACCCAGTACTTC. Residues: CASSSSGGSQETQYF.

This clonotype occurred a few times. The chain recombines TRBV6-2 or TRBV6-3 with TRBJ2-1; 7 nucleotides align to TRBD1. The germline V gene has CDR1 MNHEY and CDR2 SVGEGT. V shed 6 bases and J 3 bases; nucleotides not matched to a gene: 8. The CDR3 consists of 15 residues. This CDR3 is CASSATGYSYNEQFF. The CDR3 DNA reads TGTGCCAGCAGCGCGACAGGGTACAGCTACAATGAGCAGTTCTTC.

As regards this clonotype: A clone one base away is much larger, so this may be a read error. The rearrangement joins TRBV12-3 or TRBV12-4 to TRBJ1-5; unclear D gene. The CDR3 totals 13 residues. This CDR3 is CASSLALDQPRHF. The DNA for the CDR3 is TGTGCCAGCAGTTTAGCGCTGGATCAGCCCCGGCATTTT.

This clonotype turned up a few times. The J gene is TRBJ2-1, the V gene TRBV7-9; 11 bases are a match to TRBD1. The CDR3 length is 15 residues. The V and J ends lost 5 bases and 8 bases, in that order; junction bases with no gene match: 8. Per the germline V gene, CDR1 is SEHNR and CDR2 is FQNEAQ (reference sequence). This CDR3 is CASSAGQGAGYEQFF. The CDR3 bases are TGTGCCAGCAGCGCCGGACAGGGGGCGGGCTATGAGCAGTTCTTC.

The CDR3, as DNA: TGTGCCAGCAGTGATGTGGGGGGCGCGCCCGGGGAGCTGTTTTTT. This encodes CASSDVGGAPGELFF. The V and J genes are TRBV6-1 and TRBJ2-2; possibly TRBD1 or TRBD2 for D (6 bases each). The V gene lost 3 bases and the J gene lost 6 bases, with 14 bases spanning the gap. The V gene's germline CDR1 is MNHNS and CDR2 SASEGT. This CDR3 spans 15 amino acids.

The chain links TRBV27 to TRBJ2-6; D might be TRBD1 (5 bases). CDR3 size: 17 residues. With 2 bases removed from V and 1 base from J, the gap between germline ends came to 12 bases. Germline V gene lookup returns CDR1 MNHEY and CDR2 SMNVEV (reference sequence). The CDR3 bases are TGTGCCAGCAGTTTAACCAGGGTTCAGTCTGGGGCCAACGTCCTGACTTTC. It specifies CASSLTRVQSGANVLTF.

The chain uses TRBV20-1 and TRBJ1-1; 8 bases are a match to TRBD1. The germline V gene has CDR1 DFQATT and CDR2 SNEGSKA (reference sequence). J gave up 4 bases and V 7 bases, and 8 bases lay outside the gene matches. This CDR3 has 13 residues. In DNA form, the CDR3 reads TGCAGTGTTATCCTGCAGGGGGCCACTGAAGCTTTCTTT. Encoded protein: CSVILQGATEAFF.

In this sample, this clonotype turned up a few times. This rearrangement joins TRBV25-1 to TRBJ1-4; D call uncertain. The CDR3 runs to 15 residues. Germline-derived CDR1 and CDR2 are MGHDK and SYGVNS. Trimming took off 3 bases at V and 3 bases at J, with 11 bases between the two ends. The CDR3 region is CASSEPHRANEKLFF. The CDR3 DNA reads TGTGCCAGCAGTGAGCCCCATCGGGCTAATGAAAAACTGTTTTTT.

This chain links TRBV29-1 with TRBJ2-5; D gene uncertain. Per germline, CDR1 SQVTM and CDR2 ANQGSEA. V was pared by 1 base and J by 4 bases, with 10 bases between. The CDR3 length is 13 residues. The CDR3 reads CSVEVLGLETQYF. The CDR3 DNA reads TGCAGCGTTGAAGTTCTAGGGCTAGAGACCCAGTACTTC.

In DNA form, the CDR3 reads TGTGCCAGCAGCGACAGGGACGAAGCTTTCTTT. Its translation: CASSDRDEAFF. J is TRBJ1-1 and V is TRBV6-2 or TRBV6-3; 7 bases match TRBD1. From germline, CDR1 is MNHEY and CDR2 SVGEGT. Trimming took 6 bases from V and 8 from J; bases not matched to a gene: 3. The CDR3 extends over 11 amino acids.

This clonotype was counted a few times. The genes are TRBV9 and TRBJ2-4; no definite D call. The CDR3 spans 16 residues. From germline, CDR1 is SGDLS and CDR2 YYNGEE. Trimming left V 2 bases short and J 0 bases short, with 12 bases between. In nucleotides, the CDR3 is TGTGCCAGCAGCGTGGGAATTGGCGTAGCCAAAAACATTCAGTACTTC. It yields the protein CASSVGIGVAKNIQYF.

This clonotype was seen a handful of times. The chain is built from TRBV7-9 and TRBJ2-3; 9 nucleotides line up with TRBD2. The V gene end was trimmed by 5 bases and the J gene end by 2 bases; junction bases not matched to a gene: 11. Germline V gives CDR1 SEHNR, CDR2 FQNEAQ (reference sequence). This CDR3 contains 17 residues. CDR3 protein: CASSKRRLAVITDTQYF. The CDR3, as DNA: TGTGCCAGCAGCAAACGTAGACTAGCGGTGATCACAGATACGCAGTATTTT.

The table lists this clonotype with a few counts. V usage is TRBV25-1 and J usage is TRBJ1-6; TRBD1 might be the D (6 bases). Germline V gene sequence: CDR1 MGHDK, CDR2 SYGVNS. V gave up 4 bases and J gave up 7 bases, with 8 bases separating them. CDR3 length: 13 amino acids. The CDR3, as DNA: TGTGCCAGCAGTGTAGGGGGGAATTCACCCCTCCACTTT. Translating it yields CASSVGGNSPLHF. Combining the CDR3 with reference TRBV25-1 and TRBJ1-6 gives the whole variable domain EADIYQTPRYLVIGTGKKITLECSQTMGHDKMYWYQQDPGMELHLIHYSYGVNSTEKGDLSSESTVSRIRTEHFPLTLESARPSHTSQYLCASSVGGNSPLHFGNGTRLTVT.